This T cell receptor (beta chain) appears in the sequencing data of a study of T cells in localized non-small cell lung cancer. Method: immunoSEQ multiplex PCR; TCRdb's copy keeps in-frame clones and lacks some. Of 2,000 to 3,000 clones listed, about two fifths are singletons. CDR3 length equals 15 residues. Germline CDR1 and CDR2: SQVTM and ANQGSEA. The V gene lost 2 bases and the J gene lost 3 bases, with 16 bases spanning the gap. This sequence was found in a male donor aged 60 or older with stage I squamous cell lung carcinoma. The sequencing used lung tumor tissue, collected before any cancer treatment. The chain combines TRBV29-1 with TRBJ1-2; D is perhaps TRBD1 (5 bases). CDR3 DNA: TGCAGCGTTGAACTGCTCGCAGGGCGGTACTATGGCTACACCTTC. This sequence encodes CSVELLAGRYYGYTF. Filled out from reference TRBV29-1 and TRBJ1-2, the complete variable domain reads SAVISQKPSRDICQRGTSLTIQCQVDSQVTMMFWYRQQPGQSLTLIATANQGSEATYESGFVIDKFPISRPNLTFSTLTVSNMSPEDSSIYLCSVELLAGRYYGYTFGSGTRLTVV.